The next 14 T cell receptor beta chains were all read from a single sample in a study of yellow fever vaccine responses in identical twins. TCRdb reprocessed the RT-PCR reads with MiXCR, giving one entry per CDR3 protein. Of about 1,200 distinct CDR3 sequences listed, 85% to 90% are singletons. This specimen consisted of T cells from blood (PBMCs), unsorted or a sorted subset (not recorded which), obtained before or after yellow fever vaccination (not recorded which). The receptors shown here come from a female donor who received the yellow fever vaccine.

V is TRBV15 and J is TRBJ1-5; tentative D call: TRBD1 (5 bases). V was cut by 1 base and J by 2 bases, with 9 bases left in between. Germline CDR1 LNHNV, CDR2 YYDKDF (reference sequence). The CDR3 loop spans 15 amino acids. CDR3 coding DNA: TGTGCCACCAGCAGAGGAGGGGAGGGCAATCAGCCCCAGCATTTT. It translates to CATSRGGEGNQPQHF.

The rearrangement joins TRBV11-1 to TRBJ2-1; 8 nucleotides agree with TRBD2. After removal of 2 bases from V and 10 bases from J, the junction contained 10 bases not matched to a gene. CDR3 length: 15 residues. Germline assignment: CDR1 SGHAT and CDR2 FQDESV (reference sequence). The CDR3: CASSLREGRKAEQFF. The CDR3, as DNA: TGTGCCAGCAGCTTACGGGAGGGAAGGAAGGCGGAGCAGTTCTTC.

The CDR3 region has the DNA TGCAGTGCTGACCGGACTACAGAGACCCAGTACTTC. As protein: CSADRTTETQYF. V usage is TRBV20-1 and J usage is TRBJ2-5; possibly TRBD2 for D (6 bases). V lost 5 bases and J lost 4, with 11 bases in between. The CDR3 covers 12 residues. Looked up from germline, CDR1 is DFQATT and CDR2 is SNEGSKA (reference sequence).

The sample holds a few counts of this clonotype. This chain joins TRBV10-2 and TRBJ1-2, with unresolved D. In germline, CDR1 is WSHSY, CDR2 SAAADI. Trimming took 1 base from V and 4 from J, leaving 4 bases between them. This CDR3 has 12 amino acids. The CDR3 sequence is CASSEWAYGYTF. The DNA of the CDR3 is TGCGCCAGCAGTGAGTGGGCCTATGGCTACACCTTC.

The CDR3 loop reads CASSLGGHSSYNEQFF. CDR3 bases: TGTGCCAGCAGCTTGGGTGGCCATTCCTCCTACAATGAGCAGTTCTTC. The genes are TRBV7-6 and TRBJ2-1; D not resolved. V was clipped by 3 bases and J by 0 bases, with 12 bases between them. The V gene's germline CDR1 is SGHVS and CDR2 FNYEAQ. The CDR3 has 16 amino acids.

CDR3 protein: CASSPGTYGSYNEQFF. The CDR3, as DNA: TGTGCCAGCAGCCCCGGGACATATGGCTCCTACAATGAGCAGTTCTTC. The rearrangement uses TRBV4-2 and TRBJ2-1, with a tentative D call TRBD1 (6 bases). CDR1 is LGHNA, CDR2 YNFKEQ, per germline. V shed 4 bases and J shed 0 bases, with 13 bases lying between them. CDR3 length: 16 residues.

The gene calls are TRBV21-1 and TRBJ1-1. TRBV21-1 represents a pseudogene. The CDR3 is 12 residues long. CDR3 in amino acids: CASSSQYTEAFF. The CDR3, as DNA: TGTGCCAGCAGCAGCCAGTACACTGAAGCTTTCTTT.

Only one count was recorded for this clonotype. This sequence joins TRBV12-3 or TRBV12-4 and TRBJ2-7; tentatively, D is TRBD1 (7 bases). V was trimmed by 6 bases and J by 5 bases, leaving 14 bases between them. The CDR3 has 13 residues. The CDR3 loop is CASSTGDRDEQYV. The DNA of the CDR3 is TGTGCCAGCAGCACGGGAGACAGGGACGAGCAGTACGTC.

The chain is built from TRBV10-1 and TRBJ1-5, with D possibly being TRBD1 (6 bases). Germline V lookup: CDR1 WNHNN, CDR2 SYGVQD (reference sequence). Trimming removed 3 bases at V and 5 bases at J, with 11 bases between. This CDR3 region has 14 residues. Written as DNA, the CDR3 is TGCGCCAGCAGTGAAGGGGCAGGGGATCAGCCCCAGCATTTT. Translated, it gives CASSEGAGDQPQHF.

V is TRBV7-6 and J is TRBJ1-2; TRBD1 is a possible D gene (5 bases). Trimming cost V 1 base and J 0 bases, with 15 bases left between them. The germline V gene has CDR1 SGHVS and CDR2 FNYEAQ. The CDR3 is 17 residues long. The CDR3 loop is CASSLVRQRLANYGYTF. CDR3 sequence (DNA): TGTGCCAGCAGCTTAGTTCGACAGCGATTAGCTAACTATGGCTACACCTTC. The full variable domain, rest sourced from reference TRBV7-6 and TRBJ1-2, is GAGVSQSPRYKVTKRGQDVALRCDPISGHVSLYWYRQALGQGPEFLTYFNYEAQQDKSGLPNDRFSAERPEGSISTLTIQRTEQRDSAMYRCASSLVRQRLANYGYTFGSGTRLTVV.

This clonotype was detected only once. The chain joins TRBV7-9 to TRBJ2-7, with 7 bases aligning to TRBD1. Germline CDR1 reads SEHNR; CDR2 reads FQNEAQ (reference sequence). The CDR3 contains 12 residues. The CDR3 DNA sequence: TGTTCGACAGGGCATCTTGTGGGCGAGCAGTACTTC. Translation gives CSTGHLVGEQYF.

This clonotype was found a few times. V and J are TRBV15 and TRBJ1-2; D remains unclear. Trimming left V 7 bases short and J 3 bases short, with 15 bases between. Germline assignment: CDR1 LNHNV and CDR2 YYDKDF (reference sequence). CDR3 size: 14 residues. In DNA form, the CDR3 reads TGTGCCACCACATCCCGGGTCCGCTACTATGGCTACACCTTC. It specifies CATTSRVRYYGYTF.

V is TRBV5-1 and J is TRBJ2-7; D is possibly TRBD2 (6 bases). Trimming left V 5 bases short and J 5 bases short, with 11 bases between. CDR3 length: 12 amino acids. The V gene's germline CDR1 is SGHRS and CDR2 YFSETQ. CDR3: CASSNGRNEQYF. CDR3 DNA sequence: TGCGCCAGCAGTAACGGGAGAAACGAGCAGTACTTC.

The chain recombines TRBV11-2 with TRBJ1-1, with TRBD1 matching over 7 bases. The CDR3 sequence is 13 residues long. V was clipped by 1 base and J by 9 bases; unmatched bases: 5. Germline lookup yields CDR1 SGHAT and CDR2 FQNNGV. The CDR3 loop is CASSLGPGQQAFF. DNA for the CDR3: TGTGCCAGCAGCTTAGGCCCGGGACAGCAAGCTTTCTTT.